This is a list of T cell receptor beta chains from one sample in a study of human T cells and chemical hapten exposure. TCRdb itself ran the RACE reads through MiXCR, one entry per CDR3 protein. The table records 330,000 or so distinct CDR3 sequences, over 6% of them present only once. The sample in question was whole blood, obtained in connection with sensitization to the hapten diphenylcyclopropenone (DPC). The receptors were sampled from a woman aged 18-29 years with alopecia areata. Some clones in this sample may be carry-over from other donors' samples. Both conserved end residues are part of each CDR3. The order of the fields is D gene, clone size, J gene, V gene, CDR3 DNA, CDR3 protein. The D gene is left open where the match is weak. Size is stated for part of the rows, as once, few or many counts, or as a class when the clone is expanded.

>.|.|TRBJ2-7|TRBV5-1
TGCGCCAGCAACCGGGGCAACTCGGGGGACGAGCAGTACTTC
CASNRGNSGDEQYF
>TRBD1|.|TRBJ2-3|TRBV7-2
TGTGCCAGCAGCTGGACAGGGCGGGCAGATACGCAGTATTTT
CASSWTGRADTQYF
>TRBD1|.|TRBJ2-2|TRBV5-1
TGCGCCAGCAGTCCCGGGACAGGGGCCGGGTCTACCGGGGAGCTGTTTTTT
CASSPGTGAGSTGELFF
>.|many|TRBJ1-2|TRBV2
TGTGCCAGCACCCTGGAAAACTATGGCTACACCTTC
CASTLENYGYTF
>.|many|TRBJ1-6|TRBV21-1
TGTGCCAGCAGCAAACCTCTGACAGCCTCCTATAATTCACCCCTCCACTTT
CASSKPLTASYNSPLHF
>.|many|TRBJ1-1|TRBV28
TGTGCCAGCAGTTTATTAGAAATGGTGAGGCGTATTAACACTGAAGCTTTCTTT
CASSLLEMVRRINTEAFF
>.|many|TRBJ2-1|TRBV20-1
TGCAGTGCTAGAGGGGGGGCCACCTACAATGAGCAGTTCTTC
CSARGGATYNEQFF
>.|many|TRBJ2-1|TRBV5-5
TGTGCCAGCAGCTTGAGGTGGGATAATGAGCAGTTCTTC
CASSLRWDNEQFF
>TRBD1|.|TRBJ1-1|TRBV7-9
TGTGCCAGCAGCGTCGGACAGGGAGAAGACACTGAAGCTTTCTTT
CASSVGQGEDTEAFF
>.|few|TRBJ2-1|TRBV24-1
TGTGCCACCAGCCTAGACGGGAGCTCCTACAATGAGCAGTTCTTC
CATSLDGSSYNEQFF
>TRBD1|many|TRBJ1-1|TRBV7-2
TGTGCCAGCAGCCCTCAGGACAGGGGTCTTGGCACTGAAGCTTTCTTT
CASSPQDRGLGTEAFF
>.|many|TRBJ1-2|TRBV12-3/TRBV12-4
TGTGCCAGCAGTTTAAAGGCAGATGGCTACACCTTC
CASSLKADGYTF
>TRBD1|many|TRBJ1-2|TRBV28
TGTGCCAGCAGTCCATTAAACAGGGGGCTGTATGGCTACACCTTC
CASSPLNRGLYGYTF
>.|few|TRBJ2-7|TRBV27
TGTGCCAGCAAGCCGGGACATACCTCCTACGAGCAGTACTTC
CASKPGHTSYEQYF
>TRBD1|.|TRBJ2-5|TRBV7-2
TGTGCCAGCAGCGCAAACAGGGGCACCCAGTACTTC
CASSANRGTQYF
>TRBD1|many|TRBJ1-2|TRBV7-2
TGTGCCAGCAGCTCCAACGGCGGGACAGGGGATAGCTACACCTTC
CASSSNGGTGDSYTF
>.|few|TRBJ1-1|TRBV10-2
TGCGCCAGCGAACTCTCCATGAACACTGAAGCTTTCTTT
CASELSMNTEAFF
>.|many|TRBJ1-1|TRBV5-1
TGCGCCAGCAGCTTGGATCGGGGGCTTGCTTTCTTT
CASSLDRGLAFF
>.|.|TRBJ2-3|TRBV6-6
TGTGCAACCGCGTTAGATACGCAGTATTTT
CATALDTQYF
>TRBD1|.|TRBJ2-1|TRBV5-1
TGCGCCAGCAGCTCGGAAACGGGACAGGGGGTGCAGTTCTTC
CASSSETGQGVQFF
>.|many|TRBJ2-7|TRBV6-5
TGTGCCAGCCTCAGTACAGGGACCTACGAGCAGTACTTC
CASLSTGTYEQYF
>.|few|TRBJ1-6|TRBV6-6
TGTGCCAGCAGTAGACAATCTGGTAGCTCCTATAATTCACCCCTCCACTTT
CASSRQSGSSYNSPLHF
>TRBD1|few|TRBJ2-1|TRBV2
TGTGCCAGCAGTGATCGTGGGACAGGGGGCCTGAATGAGCAGTTCTTC
CASSDRGTGGLNEQFF
>.|few|TRBJ1-6|TRBV18
TGTGCCAGCTCACCACAGGGTGGAATTGTCCATAATTCACCCCTCCACTTT
CASSPQGGIVHNSPLHF
>TRBD1|many|TRBJ1-2|TRBV2
TGTGCCAGTATGACAGGGATCACCCATGGCTACACCTTC
CASMTGITHGYTF
>.|many|TRBJ1-4|TRBV7-2
TGTGCCAGCAGCTCGTACACGGATGAAAAACTGTTTTTT
CASSSYTDEKLFF